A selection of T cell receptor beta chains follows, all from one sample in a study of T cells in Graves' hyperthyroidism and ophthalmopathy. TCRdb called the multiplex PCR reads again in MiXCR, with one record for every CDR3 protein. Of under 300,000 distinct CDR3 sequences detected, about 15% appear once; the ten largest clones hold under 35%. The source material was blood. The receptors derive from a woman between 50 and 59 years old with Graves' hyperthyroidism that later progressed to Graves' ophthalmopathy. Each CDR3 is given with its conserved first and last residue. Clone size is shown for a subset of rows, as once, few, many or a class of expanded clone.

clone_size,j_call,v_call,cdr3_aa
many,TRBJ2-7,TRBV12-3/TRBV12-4,CASSKGRERYEQYF
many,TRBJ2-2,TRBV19,CASRGLAGETGAGELFF
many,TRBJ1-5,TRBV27,CASSLKPHRSNQPQHF
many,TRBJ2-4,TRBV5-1,CASSLAKGAYKNIQYF
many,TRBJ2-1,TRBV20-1,CSAALTSSYNEQFF
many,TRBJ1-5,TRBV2,CASSIGYSNQPQHF
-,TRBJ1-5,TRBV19,CASSTRRSNQPQHF
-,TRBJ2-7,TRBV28,CASSLPPDGYNSYEQCF
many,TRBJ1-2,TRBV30,CAWSVGPNYGYTF
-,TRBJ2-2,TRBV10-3,CAISGLADYGELFF
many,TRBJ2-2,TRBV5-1,CASSLGDSDPTGELFF
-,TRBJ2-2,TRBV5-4,CASSPSGKNGGELFF
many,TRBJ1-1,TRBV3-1,CASSQDLSTEAFF
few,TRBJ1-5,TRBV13,CASSLGGQVGMCNQPQHF
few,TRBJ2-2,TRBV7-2,CASSLFKGTSGSIAGELFF
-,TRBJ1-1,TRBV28,CASNNRREAFF
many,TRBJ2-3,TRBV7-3,CASSLTGSTDTQYF
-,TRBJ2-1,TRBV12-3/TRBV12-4,CASSLRTSGIYNEQFF
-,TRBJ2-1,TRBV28,CASRLAGGDYNEQFF
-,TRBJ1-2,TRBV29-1,CSVEAGDGYTF
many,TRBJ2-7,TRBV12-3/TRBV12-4,CASSPLSRTGEYF
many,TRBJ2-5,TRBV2,CASRIRAQETQYF
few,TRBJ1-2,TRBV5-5,CASSGNGYGYTF
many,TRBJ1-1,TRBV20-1,CSARDPQGHTEAFF
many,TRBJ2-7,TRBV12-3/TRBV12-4,CASSWTNLYEQYF
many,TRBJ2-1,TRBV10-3,CAARGREGDNEQFF
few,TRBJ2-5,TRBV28,CASSLGGRQETQYF
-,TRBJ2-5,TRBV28,CASSLIAGGPGETQYF
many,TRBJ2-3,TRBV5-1,CASRPIAGNTDTQYF
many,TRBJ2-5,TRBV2,CASSPSMGYQETQYF
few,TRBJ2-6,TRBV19,CASSPNRAGANVLTF
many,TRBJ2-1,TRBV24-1,CATSAPGGFNEQFF
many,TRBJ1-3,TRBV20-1,CSARDPRDSGNTIYF
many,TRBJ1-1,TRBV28,CASSSYRVYTEAFF
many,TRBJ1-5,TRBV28,CASRSGQGYQPQHF
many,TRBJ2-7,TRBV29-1,CSAGTGYEQYF
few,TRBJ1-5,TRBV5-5,CASSLDGGSKVEQPQHF
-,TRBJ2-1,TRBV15,CATSRGQAYNEQFF
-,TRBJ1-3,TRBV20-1,CSAKNGNTIYF
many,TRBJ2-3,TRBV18,CASSPPIAGARDTQYF
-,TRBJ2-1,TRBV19,CASTTSGSSGNEQFF
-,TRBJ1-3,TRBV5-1,CASSLDSPSGNTIYF
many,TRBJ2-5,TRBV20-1,CSARDLLWGRLETQYF